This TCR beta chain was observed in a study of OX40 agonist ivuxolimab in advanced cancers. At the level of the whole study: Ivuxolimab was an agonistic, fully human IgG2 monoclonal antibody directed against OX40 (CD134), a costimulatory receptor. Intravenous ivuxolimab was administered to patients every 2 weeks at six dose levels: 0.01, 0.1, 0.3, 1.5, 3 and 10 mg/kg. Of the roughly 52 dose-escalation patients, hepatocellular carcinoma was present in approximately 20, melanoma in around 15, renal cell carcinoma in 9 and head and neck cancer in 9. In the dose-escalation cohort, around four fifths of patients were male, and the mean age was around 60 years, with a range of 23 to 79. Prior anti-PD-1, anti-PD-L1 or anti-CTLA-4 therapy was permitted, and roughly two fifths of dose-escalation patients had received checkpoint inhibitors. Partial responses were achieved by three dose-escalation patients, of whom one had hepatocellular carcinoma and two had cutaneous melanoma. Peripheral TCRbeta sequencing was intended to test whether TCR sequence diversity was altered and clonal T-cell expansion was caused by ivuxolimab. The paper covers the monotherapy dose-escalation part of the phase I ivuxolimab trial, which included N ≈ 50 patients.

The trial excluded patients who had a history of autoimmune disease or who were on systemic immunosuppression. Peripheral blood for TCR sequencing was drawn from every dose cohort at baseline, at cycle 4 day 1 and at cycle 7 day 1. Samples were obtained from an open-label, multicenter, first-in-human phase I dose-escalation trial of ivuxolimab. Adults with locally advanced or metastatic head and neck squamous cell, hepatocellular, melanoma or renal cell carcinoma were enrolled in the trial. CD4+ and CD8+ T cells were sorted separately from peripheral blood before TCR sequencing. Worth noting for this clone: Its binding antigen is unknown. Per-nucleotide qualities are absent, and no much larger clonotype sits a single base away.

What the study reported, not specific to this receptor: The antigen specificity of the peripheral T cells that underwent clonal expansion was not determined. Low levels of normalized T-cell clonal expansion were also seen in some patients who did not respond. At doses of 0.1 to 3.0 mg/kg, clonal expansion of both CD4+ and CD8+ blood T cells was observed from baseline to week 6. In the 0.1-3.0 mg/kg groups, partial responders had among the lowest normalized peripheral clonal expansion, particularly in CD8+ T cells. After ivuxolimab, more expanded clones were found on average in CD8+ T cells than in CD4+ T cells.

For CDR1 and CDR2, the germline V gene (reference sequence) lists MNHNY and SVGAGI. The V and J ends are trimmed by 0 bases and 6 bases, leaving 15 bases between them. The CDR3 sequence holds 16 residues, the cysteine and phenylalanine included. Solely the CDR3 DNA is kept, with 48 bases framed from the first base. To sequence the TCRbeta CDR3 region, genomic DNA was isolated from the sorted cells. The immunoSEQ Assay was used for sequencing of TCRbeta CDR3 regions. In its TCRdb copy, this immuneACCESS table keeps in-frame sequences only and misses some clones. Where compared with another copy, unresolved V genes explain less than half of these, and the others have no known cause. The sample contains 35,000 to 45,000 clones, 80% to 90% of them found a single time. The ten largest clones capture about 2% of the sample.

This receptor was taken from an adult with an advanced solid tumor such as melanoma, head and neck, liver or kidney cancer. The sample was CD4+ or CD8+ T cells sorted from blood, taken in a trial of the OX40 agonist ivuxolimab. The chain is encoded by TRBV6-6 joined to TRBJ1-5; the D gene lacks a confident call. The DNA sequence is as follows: TGTGCCAGCAGTTACTCGGCTGCCCGTATGGGTCAGCCCCAGCATTTT. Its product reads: CASSYSAARMGQPQHF.